This T cell receptor beta chain was found in a study of blood T cell repertoires in COVID-19. CDR1 and CDR2 (germline): SEHNR, FQNEAQ (reference sequence). CDR3 length: 16 residues. Unmatched junction bases numbered 6, after V lost 0 bases and J lost 9 bases. Original analysis: Reference gene primer amplification gave estimated nucleated cell counts. The table came from immunoSEQ multiplex PCR; TCRdb's copy has only in-frame clones and leaves some out. V, J and clone size are those of that table, while D and trimming were read from the DNA. The data show roughly 190,000 clones, with 86% seen just once and 20% to 25% held by the top ten. The age range of participants was about 18 to 95 years, with residence in more than 20 US areas.

The clonotype was recovered from a woman aged 40 to 50 in a cohort exposed to, infected with or recovered from COVID-19 (not recorded which). The sample was PBMCs or T cells enriched from blood (not recorded which). The chain joins TRBV7-9 to TRBJ2-1; 12 positions match TRBD2. The CDR3 region has the DNA TGTGCCAGCAGCTTAGCAGCAGGACTAGCGGGATCTGAGCAGTTCTTC. This sequence encodes CASSLAAGLAGSEQFF.